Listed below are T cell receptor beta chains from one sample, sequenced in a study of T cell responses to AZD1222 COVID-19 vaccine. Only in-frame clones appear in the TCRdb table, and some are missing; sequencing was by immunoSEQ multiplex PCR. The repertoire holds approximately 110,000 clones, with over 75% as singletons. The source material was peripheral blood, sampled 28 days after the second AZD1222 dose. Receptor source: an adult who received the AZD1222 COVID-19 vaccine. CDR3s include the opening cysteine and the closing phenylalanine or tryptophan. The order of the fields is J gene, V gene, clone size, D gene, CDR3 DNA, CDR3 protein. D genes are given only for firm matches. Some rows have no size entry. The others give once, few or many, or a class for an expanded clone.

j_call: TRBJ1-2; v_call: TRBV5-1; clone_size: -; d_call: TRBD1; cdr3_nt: TGCGCCAGCAGCTTGACAGGGGGCAACTATGGCTACACCTTC; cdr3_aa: CASSLTGGNYGYTF
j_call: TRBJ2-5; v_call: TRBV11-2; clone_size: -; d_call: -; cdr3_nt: TGTGCCAGCAGATCCGCTCAGCAAGAGACCCAGTACTTC; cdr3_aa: CASRSAQQETQYF
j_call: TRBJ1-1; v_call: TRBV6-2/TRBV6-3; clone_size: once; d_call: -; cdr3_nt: TGTGCCAGCAGTTACTCCAGGAACACTGAAGCTTTCTTT; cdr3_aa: CASSYSRNTEAFF
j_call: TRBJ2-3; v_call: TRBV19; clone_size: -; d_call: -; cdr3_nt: TGTGCCAGTACCTCTCACGGGTCAGATACGCAGTATTTT; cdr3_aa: CASTSHGSDTQYF
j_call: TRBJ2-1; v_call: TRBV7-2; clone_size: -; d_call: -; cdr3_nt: TGTGCCAGCAGTGCGACTACGAGCTCCTACAATGAGCAGTTCTTC; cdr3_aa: CASSATTSSYNEQFF
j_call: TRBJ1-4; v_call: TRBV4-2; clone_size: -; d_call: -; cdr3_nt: TGTGCCAGCAGGGACGCCGCTGAAAAACTGTTTTTT; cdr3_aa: CASRDAAEKLFF
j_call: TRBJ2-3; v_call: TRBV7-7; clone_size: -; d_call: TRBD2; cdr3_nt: TGTGCCAGCAGCTCGGGGACTAGCGACACAGATACGCAGTATTTT; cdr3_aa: CASSSGTSDTDTQYF
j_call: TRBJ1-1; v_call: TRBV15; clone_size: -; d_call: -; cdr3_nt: TGTGCCACCAGCCTATTGCGACGGACCTCATCGGGAGCTTTCTTT; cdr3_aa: CATSLLRRTSSGAFF
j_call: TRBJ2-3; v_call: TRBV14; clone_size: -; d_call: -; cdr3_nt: TGTGCCAGCAGCCAGATCCTCGGACTAACTCCCTCCGCGCAGTATTTT; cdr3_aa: CASSQILGLTPSAQYF
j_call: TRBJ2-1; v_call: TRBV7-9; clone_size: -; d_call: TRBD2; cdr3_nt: TGTGCCAGCAGCCCCCGACTAGCGGCTACCTACAATGAGCAGTTCTTC; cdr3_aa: CASSPRLAATYNEQFF
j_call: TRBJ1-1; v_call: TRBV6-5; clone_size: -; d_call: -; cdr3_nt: TGTGCCAGCAGGCTAGAGAAGACTGAAGCTTTCTTT; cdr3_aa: CASRLEKTEAFF